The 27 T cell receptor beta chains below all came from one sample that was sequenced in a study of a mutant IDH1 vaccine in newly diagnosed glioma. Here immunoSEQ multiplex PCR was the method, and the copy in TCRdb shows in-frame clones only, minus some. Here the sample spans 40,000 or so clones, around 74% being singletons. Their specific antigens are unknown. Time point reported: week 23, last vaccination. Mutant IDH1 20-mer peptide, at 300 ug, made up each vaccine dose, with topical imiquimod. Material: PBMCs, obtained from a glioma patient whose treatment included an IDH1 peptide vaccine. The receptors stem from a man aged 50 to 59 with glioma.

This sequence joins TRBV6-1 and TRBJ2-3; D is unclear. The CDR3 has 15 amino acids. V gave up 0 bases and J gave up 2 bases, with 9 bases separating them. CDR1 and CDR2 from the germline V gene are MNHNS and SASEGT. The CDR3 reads CASSEAPGPTDTQYF. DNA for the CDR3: TGTGCCAGCAGTGAAGCCCCCGGCCCCACAGATACGCAGTATTTT.

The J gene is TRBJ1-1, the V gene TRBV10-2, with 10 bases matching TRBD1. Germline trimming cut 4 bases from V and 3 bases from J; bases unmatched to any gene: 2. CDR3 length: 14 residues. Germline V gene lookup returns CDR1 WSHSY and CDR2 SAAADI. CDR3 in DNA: TGCGCCAGCAGTGTGGACAGGGGGTACACTGAAGCTTTCTTT. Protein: CASSVDRGYTEAFF.

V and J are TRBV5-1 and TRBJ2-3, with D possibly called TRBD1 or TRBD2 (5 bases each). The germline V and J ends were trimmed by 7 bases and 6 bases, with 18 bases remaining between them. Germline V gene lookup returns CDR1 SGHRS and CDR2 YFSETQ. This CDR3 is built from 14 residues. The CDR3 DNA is TGCGCCAGCCTTCAAGGGGCAGGGACGGATACGCAGTATTTT. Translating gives CASLQGAGTDTQYF.

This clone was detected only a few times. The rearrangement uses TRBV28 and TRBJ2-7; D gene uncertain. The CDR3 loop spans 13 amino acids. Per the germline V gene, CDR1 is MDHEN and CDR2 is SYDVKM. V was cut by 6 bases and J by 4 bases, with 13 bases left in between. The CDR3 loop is CASSDTESYEQYF. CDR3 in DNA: TGTGCCAGCAGCGACACCGAATCTTACGAGCAGTACTTC.

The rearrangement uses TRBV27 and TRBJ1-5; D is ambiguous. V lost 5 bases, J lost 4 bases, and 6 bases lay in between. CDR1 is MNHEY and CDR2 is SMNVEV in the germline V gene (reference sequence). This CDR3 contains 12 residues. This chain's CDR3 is CASSPTNQPQHF. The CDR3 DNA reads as TGTGCCAGCAGTCCAACAAATCAGCCCCAGCATTTT.

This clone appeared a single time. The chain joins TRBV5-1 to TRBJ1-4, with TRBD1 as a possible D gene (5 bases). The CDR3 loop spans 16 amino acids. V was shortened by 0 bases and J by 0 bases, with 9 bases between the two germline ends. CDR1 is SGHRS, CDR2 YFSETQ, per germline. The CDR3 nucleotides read TGCGCCAGCAGCTTGGAGGGGATTGCAACTAATGAAAAACTGTTTTTT. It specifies CASSLEGIATNEKLFF.

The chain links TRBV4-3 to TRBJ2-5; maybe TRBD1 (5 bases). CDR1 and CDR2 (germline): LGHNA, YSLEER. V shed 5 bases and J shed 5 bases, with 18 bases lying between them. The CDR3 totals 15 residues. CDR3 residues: CASSSATEPWETQYF. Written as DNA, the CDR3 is TGCGCCAGCAGCTCCGCGACAGAACCTTGGGAGACCCAGTACTTC.

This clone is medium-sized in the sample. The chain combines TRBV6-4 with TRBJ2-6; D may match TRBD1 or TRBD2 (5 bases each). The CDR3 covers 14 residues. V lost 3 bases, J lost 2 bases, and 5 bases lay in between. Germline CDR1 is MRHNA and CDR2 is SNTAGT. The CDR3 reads CASSEGAGANVLTF. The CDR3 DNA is TGTGCCAGCAGTGAGGGGGCTGGGGCCAACGTCCTGACTTTC.

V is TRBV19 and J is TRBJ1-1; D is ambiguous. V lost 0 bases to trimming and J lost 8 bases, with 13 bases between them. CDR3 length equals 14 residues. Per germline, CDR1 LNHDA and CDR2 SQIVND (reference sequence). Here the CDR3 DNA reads TGTGCCAGTAGTATAGATATAGGACGGGGAGAAGCTTTCTTT. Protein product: CASSIDIGRGEAFF.

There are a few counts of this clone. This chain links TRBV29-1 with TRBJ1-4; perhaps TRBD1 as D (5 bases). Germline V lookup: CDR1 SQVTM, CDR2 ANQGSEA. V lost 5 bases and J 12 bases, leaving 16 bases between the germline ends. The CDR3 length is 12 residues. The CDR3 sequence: CSVTGSLGELFF. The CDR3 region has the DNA TGCAGCGTTACAGGTTCTCTAGGGGAACTGTTTTTT.

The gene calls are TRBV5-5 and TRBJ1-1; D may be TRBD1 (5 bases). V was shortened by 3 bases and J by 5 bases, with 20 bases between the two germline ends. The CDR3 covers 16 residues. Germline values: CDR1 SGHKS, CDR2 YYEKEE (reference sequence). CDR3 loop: CASSYEGGEVRTEAFF. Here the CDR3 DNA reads TGTGCCAGCAGCTATGAGGGAGGGGAAGTGCGGACTGAAGCTTTCTTT.

CDR3 residues: CASSVAVTGLTDTQYF. The CDR3 DNA reads as TGTGCCAGCAGCGTAGCTGTGACAGGGCTTACAGATACGCAGTATTTT. The gene calls are TRBV9 and TRBJ2-3; 7 positions agree with TRBD1. Trimming at V came to 0 bases and at J to 3 bases, leaving 7 bases not matched to a gene. Germline CDR1 SGDLS, CDR2 YYNGEE. CDR3 length equals 16 residues.

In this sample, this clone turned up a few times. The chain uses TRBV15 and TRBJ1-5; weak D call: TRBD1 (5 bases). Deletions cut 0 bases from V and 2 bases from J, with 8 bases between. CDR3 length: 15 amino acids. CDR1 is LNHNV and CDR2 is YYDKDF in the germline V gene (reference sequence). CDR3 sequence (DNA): TGTGCCACCAGCAGAGATCAAGGGGGCAATCAGCCCCAGCATTTT. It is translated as CATSRDQGGNQPQHF.

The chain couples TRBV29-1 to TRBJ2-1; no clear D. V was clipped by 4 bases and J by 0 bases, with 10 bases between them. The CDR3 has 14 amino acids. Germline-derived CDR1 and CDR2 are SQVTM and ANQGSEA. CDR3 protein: CSVVWESSYNEQFF. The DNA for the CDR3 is TGCAGCGTTGTTTGGGAATCCTCCTACAATGAGCAGTTCTTC.

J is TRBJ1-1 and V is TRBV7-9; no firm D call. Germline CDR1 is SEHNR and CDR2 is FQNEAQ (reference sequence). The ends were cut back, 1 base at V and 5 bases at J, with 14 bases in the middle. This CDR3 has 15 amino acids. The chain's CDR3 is CASSLEWGSRTEAFF. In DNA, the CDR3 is TGTGCCAGCAGCTTAGAGTGGGGAAGCAGAACTGAAGCTTTCTTT.

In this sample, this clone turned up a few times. In DNA form, the CDR3 reads TGTGCCAGCAGTTACTCGAGGGTTACTGAAGCTTTCTTT. Translating gives CASSYSRVTEAFF. The rearrangement uses TRBV6-5 and TRBJ1-1; D uncertain. The length of the CDR3 is 13 residues. Germline lookup yields CDR1 MNHEY and CDR2 SVGAGI. V lost 0 bases and J lost 5, with 7 bases in between.

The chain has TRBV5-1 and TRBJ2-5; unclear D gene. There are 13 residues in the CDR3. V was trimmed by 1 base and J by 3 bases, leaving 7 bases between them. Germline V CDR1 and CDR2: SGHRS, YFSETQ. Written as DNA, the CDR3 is TGCGCCAGCAGCTTGCCAGAAAAAGAGACCCAGTACTTC. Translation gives CASSLPEKETQYF.

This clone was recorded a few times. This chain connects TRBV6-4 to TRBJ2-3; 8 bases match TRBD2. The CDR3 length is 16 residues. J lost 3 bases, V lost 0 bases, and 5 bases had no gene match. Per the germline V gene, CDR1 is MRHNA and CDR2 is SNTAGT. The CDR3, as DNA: TGTGCCAGCAGTGACTCTAGCGGGGCGGGTACAGATACGCAGTATTTT. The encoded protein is CASSDSSGAGTDTQYF.

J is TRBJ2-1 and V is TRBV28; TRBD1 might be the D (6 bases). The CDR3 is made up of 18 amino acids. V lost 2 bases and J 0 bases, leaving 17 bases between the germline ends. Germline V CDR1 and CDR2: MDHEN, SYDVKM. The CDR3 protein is CASSLDRFEIGSYNEQFF. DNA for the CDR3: TGTGCCAGCAGTTTAGACAGGTTCGAGATCGGCTCCTACAATGAGCAGTTCTTC.

The CDR3 DNA reads as TGCAGCGTCACGGACAGGGAGGACTATGGCTACACCTTC. It translates to CSVTDREDYGYTF. V and J are TRBV29-1 and TRBJ1-2; TRBD1 matches at 8 bases. The V gene's germline CDR1 is SQVTM and CDR2 ANQGSEA. The CDR3 extends over 13 amino acids. V lost 6 bases, J lost 3 bases, and 6 bases stayed unmatched.

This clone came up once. CDR3 coding DNA: TGCGCCAGCAGCTTGGAGGGTTCCGGGGAGCTGTTTTTT. Translation: CASSLEGSGELFF. This chain links TRBV5-1 with TRBJ2-2, with D hard to call. CDR3 length equals 13 residues. Germline CDR1 SGHRS, CDR2 YFSETQ. V was shortened by 0 bases and J by 6 bases, with 6 bases between the two germline ends.

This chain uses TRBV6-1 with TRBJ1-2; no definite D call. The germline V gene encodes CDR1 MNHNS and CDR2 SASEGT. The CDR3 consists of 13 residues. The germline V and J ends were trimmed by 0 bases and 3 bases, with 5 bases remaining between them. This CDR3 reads CASSEALDYGYTF. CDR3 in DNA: TGTGCCAGCAGTGAAGCGCTGGACTATGGCTACACCTTC.

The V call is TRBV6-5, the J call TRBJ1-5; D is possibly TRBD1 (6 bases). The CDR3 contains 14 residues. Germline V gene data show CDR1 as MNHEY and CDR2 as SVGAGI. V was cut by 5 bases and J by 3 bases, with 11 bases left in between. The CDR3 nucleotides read TGTGCCAGCAGTAGCCGGGGGGCCAATCAGCCCCAGCATTTT. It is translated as CASSSRGANQPQHF.

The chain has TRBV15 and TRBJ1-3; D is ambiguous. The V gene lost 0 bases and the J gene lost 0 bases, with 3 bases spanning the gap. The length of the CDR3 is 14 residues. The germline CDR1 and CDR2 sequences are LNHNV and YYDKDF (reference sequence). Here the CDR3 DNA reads TGTGCCACCAGCAGAGAGGCCTCTGGAAACACCATATATTTT. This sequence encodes CATSREASGNTIYF.

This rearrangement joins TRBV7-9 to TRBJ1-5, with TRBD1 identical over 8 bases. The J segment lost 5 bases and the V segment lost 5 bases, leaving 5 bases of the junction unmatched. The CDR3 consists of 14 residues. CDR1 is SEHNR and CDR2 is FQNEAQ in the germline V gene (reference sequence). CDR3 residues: CASSTDRADQPQHF. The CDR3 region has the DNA TGTGCCAGCAGCACGGACAGGGCCGATCAGCCCCAGCATTTT.

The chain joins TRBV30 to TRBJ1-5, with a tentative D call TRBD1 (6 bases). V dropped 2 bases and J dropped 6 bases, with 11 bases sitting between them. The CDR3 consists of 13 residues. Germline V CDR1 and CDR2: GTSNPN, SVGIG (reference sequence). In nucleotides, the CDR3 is TGTGCCTGGAGTCACAGGGTGGGTCAGCCCCAGCATTTT. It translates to CAWSHRVGQPQHF.

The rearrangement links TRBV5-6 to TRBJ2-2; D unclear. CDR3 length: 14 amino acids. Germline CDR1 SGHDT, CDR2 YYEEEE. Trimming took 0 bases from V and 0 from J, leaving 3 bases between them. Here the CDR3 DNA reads TGTGCCAGCAGCTTGGGACCGAACACCGGGGAGCTGTTTTTT. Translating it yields CASSLGPNTGELFF.